This TCR beta chain was retrieved from a study of T cell responses to AZD1222 COVID-19 vaccine. Overall study: Pooled samples include second doses given at about 4 or 12 weeks. Study-level points and caveats: Spike-specific TCRs gained breadth and depth after people received two AZD1222 doses.

Of note for this clone: Its matching antigen is unknown.

The CDR3 loop spans 14 amino acids. The V end lost 7 bases, the J end lost 4 bases, and 14 bases lay between the germline ends. Germline CDR1 is MDHEN and CDR2 is SYDVKM. The protocol was immunoSEQ multiplex PCR, while the TCRdb copy is restricted to in-frame clones and leaves out a portion. This sample has about 69,000 clones; roughly 90% occur once, and the top ten carry about 2.7%. The sequence came from an adult in good health. This specimen was peripheral blood, taken on day 0 of AZD1222 vaccination. The rearrangement links TRBV28 to TRBJ2-1; D uncertain. The CDR3 loop is CASKPPAVYNEQFF. CDR3 DNA sequence: TGTGCCAGCAAACCCCCCGCAGTATACAATGAGCAGTTCTTC.